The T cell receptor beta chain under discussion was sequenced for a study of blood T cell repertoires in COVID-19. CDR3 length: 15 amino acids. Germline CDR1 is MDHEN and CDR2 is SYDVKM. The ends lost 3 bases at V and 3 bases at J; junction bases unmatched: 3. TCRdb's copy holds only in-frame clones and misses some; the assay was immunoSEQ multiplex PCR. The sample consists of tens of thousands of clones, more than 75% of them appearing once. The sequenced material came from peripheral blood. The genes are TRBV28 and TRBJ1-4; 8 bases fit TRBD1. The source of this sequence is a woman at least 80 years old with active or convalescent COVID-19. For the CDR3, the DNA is TGTGCCAGCAGTTTTTCGACAGGGGCTAATGAAAAACTGTTTTTT. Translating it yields CASSFSTGANEKLFF.